These 9 T cell receptor beta chains came from one sample sequenced in a study of blood T cell repertoires in COVID-19. Sequencing was performed with immunoSEQ multiplex PCR; in TCRdb, only in-frame clones are kept and a portion is missing. The repertoire includes a few hundred thousand clones, 85% of them detected once, and roughly 3.9% sits in the top ten. Sequenced input: peripheral blood. The receptors originated from a woman between 18 and 29 years old with acute or convalescent COVID-19.

This clone was counted between two and nine times. The rearrangement links TRBV19 to TRBJ2-5; a weak D match, TRBD1 (6 bases). Germline loops: CDR1 LNHDA, CDR2 SQIVND (reference sequence). The CDR3 is 14 residues long. Trimming removed 3 bases from V and 5 bases from J, with 13 bases in between. The CDR3 spells CASSIKQGWETQYF. CDR3 DNA: TGTGCCAGTAGTATCAAGCAGGGGTGGGAGACCCAGTACTTC.

The V and J genes are TRBV2 and TRBJ2-1, with TRBD2 matching over 8 bases. The CDR3 is 15 amino acids. CDR1 SNHLY and CDR2 FYNNEI come from the germline V gene. Trimming took 0 bases from V and 6 from J; bases not matched to a gene: 4. The CDR3 nucleotides read TGTGCCAGCAGTGAAGCGCGGCTAGCGGGCAATGAGCAGTTCTTC. Residues: CASSEARLAGNEQFF.

The chain combines TRBV7-3 with TRBJ1-2; 8 bases fit TRBD1. This CDR3 is built from 13 residues. V was clipped by 5 bases and J by 8 bases; unmatched bases: 7. CDR1 and CDR2 (germline): SGHTA, FQGTGA. The CDR3 loop is CASSLGTGGGYTF. In nucleotides, the CDR3 is TGTGCCAGCAGCCTGGGGACAGGAGGAGGCTACACCTTC.

The genes are TRBV28 and TRBJ1-2; D perhaps matches TRBD1 (5 bases). Per germline, CDR1 MDHEN and CDR2 SYDVKM. V was trimmed by 7 bases and J by 4 bases, leaving 16 bases between them. The CDR3 consists of 14 residues. The CDR3 DNA follows: TGTGCCAGCACCCTAACGGGGGGTGGCTATGGCTACACCTTC. Amino acids: CASTLTGGGYGYTF.

The V gene is TRBV9, the J gene TRBJ2-7; no clear D. Germline-derived CDR1 and CDR2 are SGDLS and YYNGEE. CDR3 length: 13 amino acids. V lost 3 bases and J 0 bases, leaving 7 bases between the germline ends. The CDR3, as DNA: TGTGCCAGCAGCGGAAAGAGCTCCTACGAGCAGTACTTC. It is translated as CASSGKSSYEQYF.

The chain couples TRBV3-1 (or the pseudogene TRBV3-2) to TRBJ2-3; D might be TRBD2 (6 bases). V gave up 5 bases and J gave up 6 bases, with 12 bases separating them. Germline values: CDR1 LGHDT, CDR2 YNNKEL (reference sequence). The CDR3 loop spans 13 amino acids. The DNA for the CDR3 is TGTGCCAGCAGCAGCCGGGGGTCTGATACGCAGTATTTT. The encoded protein is CASSSRGSDTQYF.

The V gene is TRBV7-9, the J gene TRBJ2-1; 8 nucleotides agree with TRBD2. Germline V gene lookup returns CDR1 SEHNR and CDR2 FQNEAQ (reference sequence). V lost 4 bases and J lost 0; bases outside the gene matches: 2. There are 15 residues in the CDR3. CDR3 sequence (DNA): TGTGCCAGCAGCTCCGGGACTAGCTCCTACAATGAGCAGTTCTTC. Encoded protein: CASSSGTSSYNEQFF.

This sequence joins TRBV5-1 and TRBJ1-5, with D unclear. This CDR3 is 15 amino acids long. CDR1 is SGHRS, CDR2 YFSETQ, per germline. The V gene lost 0 bases and the J gene lost 6 bases, with 13 bases spanning the gap. The CDR3 here is CASSLGVGGSQPQHF. Written as DNA, the CDR3 is TGCGCCAGCAGCTTGGGTGTTGGAGGAAGTCAGCCCCAGCATTTT.

The CDR3 region is CASSPTETNQPQHF. The CDR3 nucleotides are TGTGCCAGCTCACCGACAGAGACCAATCAGCCCCAGCATTTT. The chain joins TRBV18 to TRBJ1-5, with D perhaps TRBD1 (5 bases). V was trimmed by 3 bases and J by 3 bases, leaving 9 bases between them. CDR1 and CDR2 (germline): KGHSH, LQKENI. The length of the CDR3 is 14 residues.